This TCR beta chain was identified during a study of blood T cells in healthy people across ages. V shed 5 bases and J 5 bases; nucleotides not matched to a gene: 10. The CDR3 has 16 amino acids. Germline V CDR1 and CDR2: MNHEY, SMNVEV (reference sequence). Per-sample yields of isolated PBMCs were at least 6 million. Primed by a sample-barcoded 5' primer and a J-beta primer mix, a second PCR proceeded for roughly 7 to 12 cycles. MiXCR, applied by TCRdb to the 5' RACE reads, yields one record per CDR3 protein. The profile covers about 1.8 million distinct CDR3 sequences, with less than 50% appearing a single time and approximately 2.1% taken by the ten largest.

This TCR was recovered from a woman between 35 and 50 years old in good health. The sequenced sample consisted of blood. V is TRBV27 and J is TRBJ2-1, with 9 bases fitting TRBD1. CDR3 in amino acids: CASSTGRDRVNNEQFF. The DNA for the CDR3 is TGTGCCAGCAGTACGGGAAGGGACAGGGTTAACAATGAGCAGTTCTTC.